This T cell receptor beta chain was sequenced in a study of blood T cells in healthy people across ages. Regarding this clonotype: The antigen remains unidentified.

The use of a sample-barcoded 5' primer and a J-beta primer mix characterized a second PCR of about 6 to 12 cycles. A 12-random-nucleotide template-switch adaptor tagged each cDNA molecule. Via MiXCR, TCRdb re-called the 5' RACE reads, giving one row per CDR3 protein. The table lists more than 700,000 distinct CDR3 sequences, roughly 50% of them singletons. Overall study results and limits: In older individuals, TCR beta diversity per million T cells was lower, falling roughly linearly with age.

The germline V and J ends were trimmed by 2 bases and 6 bases, with 12 bases remaining between them. Germline values: CDR1 MNHEY, CDR2 SVGAGI. The CDR3 totals 14 residues. The chain recombines TRBV6-5 with TRBJ2-3; D gene uncertain. The TCR originated in an elderly man in good health. Sequenced material: blood. CDR3 bases: TGTGCCAGCAGTTACGATGCAGGATGGGATACGCAGTATTTT. Its translation: CASSYDAGWDTQYF.